Each of the 21 T cell receptor beta chains below was sequenced from the same sample in a study of neoadjuvant anti-PD-1 for oral cavity cancer. The method was immunoSEQ multiplex PCR; TCRdb's version includes in-frame clones alone and lacks a portion of them. The table includes roughly 46,000 clones, around 79% detected once. Sample time point: after neoadjuvant nivolumab, at surgical resection. Sample: PBMCs, taken after nivolumab (anti-PD-1) treatment. These receptors all stem from a person aged 40-85 years with oral cavity squamous cell carcinoma.

The J gene is TRBJ2-3, the V gene TRBV7-9; 9 bases map to TRBD2. The CDR3 length is 16 residues. With 2 bases clipped from V and 0 bases from J, the junction kept 3 bases outside the gene matches. Germline V gene sequence: CDR1 SEHNR, CDR2 FQNEAQ (reference sequence). The CDR3 loop is CASSLRTSGSTDTQYF. Written as DNA, the CDR3 is TGTGCCAGCAGCTTACGAACTAGCGGGAGCACAGATACGCAGTATTTT.

This clone was recorded a few times. The V call is TRBV7-8, the J call TRBJ1-1; TRBD1 might be the D (6 bases). The CDR3 loop spans 15 amino acids. Germline V CDR1 and CDR2: SGHVS, FQNEAQ. Deletions cut 4 bases from V and 2 bases from J, with 14 bases between. The CDR3 sequence is CASSSIRGPNTEAFF. As DNA, the CDR3 is TGTGCCAGCAGCTCCATCAGGGGACCCAACACTGAAGCTTTCTTT.

The chain links TRBV5-1 to TRBJ2-7, with 9 bases matching TRBD1. This CDR3 has 14 amino acids. V was pared by 2 bases and J by 7 bases, with 7 bases of the junction left unmatched. Germline loops: CDR1 SGHRS, CDR2 YFSETQ. CDR3 sequence: CASSFRDRAGEQYF. The DNA of the CDR3 is TGCGCCAGCAGCTTCCGGGACAGGGCTGGGGAGCAGTACTTC.

The chain combines TRBV2 with TRBJ1-2, with D possibly matching TRBD1 (5 bases). Trimming stripped 5 bases from V and 6 bases from J, with 10 bases between. CDR3 size: 12 residues. Germline V gene data show CDR1 as SNHLY and CDR2 as FYNNEI. This CDR3 reads CASSPPGDGYTF. The CDR3 bases are TGTGCCAGCAGTCCCCCGGGGGATGGCTACACCTTC.

This rearrangement joins TRBV9 to TRBJ1-3, with 9 bases lining up with TRBD1. Germline CDR1 and CDR2: SGDLS and YYNGEE. This CDR3 region has 15 residues. The V and J ends lost 2 bases and 0 bases, in that order; junction bases with no gene match: 0. The DNA of the CDR3 is TGTGCCAGCAGCGTGGGACAGGGCTCTGGAAACACCATATATTTT. Residues: CASSVGQGSGNTIYF.

V gene TRBV7-8 combines with J gene TRBJ2-7; tentatively, D is TRBD2 (6 bases). Germline lookup yields CDR1 SGHVS and CDR2 FQNEAQ. The CDR3 totals 16 residues. V lost 1 base to trimming and J lost 0 bases, with 13 bases between them. CDR3 coding DNA: TGTGCCAGCAGCTTAGTACAAGCGGGCAGCTCCTACGAGCAGTACTTC. Amino acids: CASSLVQAGSSYEQYF.

V is TRBV6-1 and J is TRBJ1-1; 8 nucleotides align to TRBD1. After removal of 6 bases from V and 1 base from J, the junction contained 7 bases not matched to a gene. CDR1 and CDR2 from the germline V gene are MNHNS and SASEGT. CDR3 size: 15 residues. Here the CDR3 DNA reads TGTGCCAGCAGGCCCTACAGGGGGTCGAACACTGAAGCTTTCTTT. Encoded protein: CASRPYRGSNTEAFF.

The chain employs TRBV7-2 and TRBJ1-6; D is uncertain. The CDR3 is 13 amino acids. Trimming removed 3 bases from V and 5 bases from J, with 5 bases in between. Germline V gene lookup returns CDR1 SGHTA and CDR2 FQGNSA. The CDR3 reads CASSFEHNSPLHF. The CDR3 DNA reads TGTGCCAGCAGCTTTGAACATAATTCACCCCTCCACTTT. The full variable domain, rest sourced from reference TRBV7-2 and TRBJ1-6, is GAGVSQSPSNKVTEKGKDVELRCDPISGHTALYWYRQSLGQGLEFLIYFQGNSAPDKSGLPSDRFSAERTGGSVSTLTIQRTQQEDSAVYLCASSFEHNSPLHFGNGTRLTVT.

This clone turned up a few times. The chain couples TRBV2 to TRBJ1-1; D perhaps matches TRBD1 (5 bases). Per the germline V gene, CDR1 is SNHLY and CDR2 is FYNNEI. Trimming removed 9 bases from V and 7 bases from J, with 18 bases in between. CDR3 length: 13 amino acids. The CDR3 sequence: CARGEGAGSEAFF. CDR3 in DNA: TGTGCCAGGGGAGAAGGGGCTGGGAGTGAAGCTTTCTTT.

This clone was counted only a few times. This sequence joins TRBV7-6 and TRBJ1-1; no clear D gene. V was shortened by 4 bases and J by 2 bases, with 8 bases between the two germline ends. The CDR3 sequence is 13 residues long. Germline assignment: CDR1 SGHVS and CDR2 FNYEAQ. The chain's CDR3 is CASSSGLNTEAFF. CDR3 bases: TGTGCCAGCAGCTCGGGCCTCAACACTGAAGCTTTCTTT.

The chain carries TRBV7-6 and TRBJ2-2; TRBD1 or TRBD2 may be the D gene (6 bases each). Trimming pared 5 bases from V and 1 base from J, leaving 8 bases between. The germline CDR1 and CDR2 sequences are SGHVS and FNYEAQ. This CDR3 comprises 14 residues. CDR3 in DNA: TGTGCCAGCAGCGGGGGGCTGAACACCGGGGAGCTGTTTTTT. This codes for CASSGGLNTGELFF.

The sample holds a few counts of this clone. This CDR3 is CASSQDHSQGPTGELFF. CDR3 in DNA: TGTGCCAGCAGCCAAGATCATAGCCAGGGACCCACCGGGGAGCTGTTTTTT. The chain links TRBV4-2 to TRBJ2-2; either TRBD1 or TRBD2 may fit D (5 bases each). CDR3 size: 17 residues. V lost 0 bases and J lost 4, with 15 bases in between. The germline CDR1 and CDR2 sequences are LGHNA and YNFKEQ.

V usage is TRBV9 and J usage is TRBJ1-1; tentatively, D is TRBD1 (5 bases). The V gene's germline CDR1 is SGDLS and CDR2 YYNGEE. The V end lost 4 bases, the J end lost 2 bases, and 12 bases lay between the germline ends. CDR3 length: 14 residues. The DNA of the CDR3 is TGTGCCAGCAGCCTAACCAGGGTAAACACTGAAGCTTTCTTT. This encodes CASSLTRVNTEAFF.

The CDR3 nucleotides are TGTGCTAGTGAACAGGGGGGGCATCAGCCCCAGCATTTT. This codes for CASEQGGHQPQHF. The chain uses TRBV12-5 and TRBJ1-5; 8 positions match TRBD1. The CDR3 is made up of 13 amino acids. Germline CDR1 reads LGHNT; CDR2 reads FRNRAP. V shed 7 bases, J shed 5 bases, and the junction held 4 bases outside the gene matches.

The rearrangement uses TRBV5-5 and TRBJ1-5, with 9 bases fitting TRBD1. CDR3 length: 14 amino acids. Germline V gene sequence: CDR1 SGHKS, CDR2 YYEKEE (reference sequence). J gave up 9 bases and V 4 bases, and 8 bases lay outside the gene matches. Here the CDR3 reads CASSPGQGQRPQHF. The CDR3 DNA follows: TGTGCCAGCAGCCCAGGACAGGGGCAACGGCCCCAGCATTTT.

The chain is built from TRBV7-3 and TRBJ2-1; D unclear. V lost 1 base to trimming and J lost 3 bases, with 13 bases between them. CDR3 length: 16 amino acids. Germline V CDR1 and CDR2: SGHTA, FQGTGA. Here the CDR3 reads CASSLKSDGIYNEQFF. DNA of the CDR3: TGTGCCAGCAGCTTAAAATCGGACGGTATCTACAATGAGCAGTTCTTC.

The V gene is TRBV5-1, the J gene TRBJ1-4, with D unclear. This CDR3 comprises 14 residues. In germline, CDR1 is SGHRS, CDR2 YFSETQ. V dropped 4 bases and J dropped 8 bases, with 15 bases sitting between them. CDR3 DNA sequence: TGCGCCAGCAGCCTGCGGACGGGAGAGGAAAAACTGTTTTTT. Its translation is CASSLRTGEEKLFF.

This clone was recorded only once. This chain uses TRBV4-1 with TRBJ2-5, with 11 positions matching TRBD2. J gave up 2 bases and V 4 bases, and 6 bases lay outside the gene matches. The CDR3 totals 16 residues. Per the germline V gene, CDR1 is MGHRA and CDR2 is YSYEKL. CDR3 bases: TGCGCCAGCAGCCGTCCACTAGCGGGAGTACAAGAGACCCAGTACTTC. Translating it yields CASSRPLAGVQETQYF.

The gene calls are TRBV5-1 and TRBJ2-2; no definite D call. Germline V gene sequence: CDR1 SGHRS, CDR2 YFSETQ. Between the trimmed V and J ends, which lost 0 bases and 5 bases, there was a span of 11 bases. This CDR3 is built from 15 residues. CDR3 nucleotide sequence: TGCGCCAGCAGCTTGGAAGCAGATGGTACCGGGGAGCTGTTTTTT. Translating it yields CASSLEADGTGELFF.

This clone occurred once. The gene calls are TRBV10-2 and TRBJ2-3; 11 bases match TRBD2. CDR3 length: 15 residues. Germline values: CDR1 WSHSY, CDR2 SAAADI. Trimming cost V 5 bases and J 7 bases; bases outside gene matches: 8. CDR3 in amino acids: CASSLALAGVNTQYF. CDR3 coding DNA: TGCGCCAGCAGTCTAGCACTAGCGGGAGTGAATACGCAGTATTTT.

The rearrangement uses TRBV19 and TRBJ1-2; 10 bases fit TRBD1. The CDR3 spans 15 residues. With 7 bases clipped from V and 1 base from J, the junction kept 6 bases outside the gene matches. Germline V CDR1 and CDR2: LNHDA, SQIVND (reference sequence). The CDR3 is CASKRDRGHNYGYTF. The CDR3 coding sequence is TGTGCCAGTAAAAGGGACAGGGGCCATAACTATGGCTACACCTTC. Looking up the rest from reference TRBV19 and TRBJ1-2 gives the full variable domain: DGGITQSPKYLFRKEGQNVTLSCEQNLNHDAMYWYRQDPGQGLRLIYYSQIVNDFQKGDIAEGYSVSREKKESFPLTVTSAQKNPTAFYLCASKRDRGHNYGYTFGSGTRLTVV.